This T cell receptor beta chain was sequenced for a study of beta chain features in type 1 diabetes. The sequenced template was cDNA made from the entire isolated RNA. Generated by immunoSEQ multiplex PCR, the TCRdb table keeps only in-frame clones and is missing some. This table holds 250,000 or so clones, 25% to 30% found once. Trimming removed 5 bases from V and 1 base from J; junction bases left unmatched: 3. Germline loops: CDR1 MNHEY, CDR2 SVGAGI. The CDR3 loop spans 14 amino acids. This TCR came from a man aged 30-40 years in good health. Sequences were obtained from central memory CD4+ T cells from blood. This chain connects TRBV6-5 to TRBJ2-3; 7 nucleotides match TRBD1. The CDR3 DNA reads TGTGCCAGCAGTGACAGGGCCGGCACAGATACGCAGTATTTT. Its protein product is CASSDRAGTDTQYF.